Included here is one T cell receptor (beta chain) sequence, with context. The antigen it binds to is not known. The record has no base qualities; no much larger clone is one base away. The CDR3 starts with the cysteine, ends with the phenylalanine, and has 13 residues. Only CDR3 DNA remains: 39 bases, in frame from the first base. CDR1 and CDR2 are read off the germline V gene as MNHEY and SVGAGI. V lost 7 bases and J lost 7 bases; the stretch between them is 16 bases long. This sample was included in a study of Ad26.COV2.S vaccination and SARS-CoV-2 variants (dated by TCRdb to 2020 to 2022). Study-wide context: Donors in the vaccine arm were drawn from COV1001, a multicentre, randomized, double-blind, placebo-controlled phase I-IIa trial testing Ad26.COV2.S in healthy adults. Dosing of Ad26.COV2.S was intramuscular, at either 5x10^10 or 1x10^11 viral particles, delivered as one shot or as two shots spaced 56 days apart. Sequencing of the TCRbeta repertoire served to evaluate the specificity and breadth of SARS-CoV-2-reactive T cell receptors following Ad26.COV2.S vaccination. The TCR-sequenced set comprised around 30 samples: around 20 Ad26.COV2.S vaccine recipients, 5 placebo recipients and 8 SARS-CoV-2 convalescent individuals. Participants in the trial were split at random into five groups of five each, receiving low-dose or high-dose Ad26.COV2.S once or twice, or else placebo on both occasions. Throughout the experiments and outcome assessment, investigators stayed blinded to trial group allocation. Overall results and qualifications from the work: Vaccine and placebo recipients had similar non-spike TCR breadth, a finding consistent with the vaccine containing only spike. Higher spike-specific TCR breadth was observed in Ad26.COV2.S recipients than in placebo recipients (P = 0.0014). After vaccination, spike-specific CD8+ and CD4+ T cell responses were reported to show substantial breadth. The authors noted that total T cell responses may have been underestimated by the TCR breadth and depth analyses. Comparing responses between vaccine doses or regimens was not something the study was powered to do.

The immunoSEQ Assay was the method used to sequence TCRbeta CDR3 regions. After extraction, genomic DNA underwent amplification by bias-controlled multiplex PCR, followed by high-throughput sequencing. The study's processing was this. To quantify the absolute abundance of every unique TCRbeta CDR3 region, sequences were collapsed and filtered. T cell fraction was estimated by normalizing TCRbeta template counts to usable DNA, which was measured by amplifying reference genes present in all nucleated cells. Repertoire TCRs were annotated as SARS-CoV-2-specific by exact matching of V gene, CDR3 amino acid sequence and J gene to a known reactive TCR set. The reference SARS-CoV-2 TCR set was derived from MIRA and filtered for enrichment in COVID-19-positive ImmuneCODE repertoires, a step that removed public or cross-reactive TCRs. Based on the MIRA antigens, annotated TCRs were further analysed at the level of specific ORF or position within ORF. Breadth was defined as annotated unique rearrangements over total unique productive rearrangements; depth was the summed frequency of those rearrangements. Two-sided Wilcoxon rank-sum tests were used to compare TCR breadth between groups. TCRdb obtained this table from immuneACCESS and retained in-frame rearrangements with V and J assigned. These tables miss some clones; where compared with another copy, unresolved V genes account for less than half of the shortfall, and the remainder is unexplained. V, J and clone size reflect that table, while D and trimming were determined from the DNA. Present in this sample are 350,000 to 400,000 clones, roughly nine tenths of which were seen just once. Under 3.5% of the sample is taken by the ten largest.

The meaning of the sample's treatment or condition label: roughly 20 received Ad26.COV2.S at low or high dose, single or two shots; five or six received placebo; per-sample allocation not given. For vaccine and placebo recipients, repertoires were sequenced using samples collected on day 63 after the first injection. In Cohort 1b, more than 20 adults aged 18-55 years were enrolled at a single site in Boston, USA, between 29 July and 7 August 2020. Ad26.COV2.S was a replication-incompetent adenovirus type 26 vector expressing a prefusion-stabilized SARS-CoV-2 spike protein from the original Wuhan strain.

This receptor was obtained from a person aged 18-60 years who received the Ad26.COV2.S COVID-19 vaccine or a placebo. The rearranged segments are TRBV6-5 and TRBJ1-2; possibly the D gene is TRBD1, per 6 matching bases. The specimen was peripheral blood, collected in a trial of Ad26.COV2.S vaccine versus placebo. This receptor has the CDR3 CASTGGAARGYTF. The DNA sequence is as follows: TGTGCCAGCACCGGGGGGGCGGCTCGTGGCTACACCTTC.